This TCR beta chain was recovered during a study of blood T cell repertoires in COVID-19. Germline V CDR1 and CDR2: GTSNPN, SVGIG (reference sequence). This CDR3 region has 12 residues. Trimming took off 8 bases at V and 0 bases at J, with 10 bases between the two ends. Original processing methods: For nucleated cells, counts were estimated from reference gene primer amplification. TCRdb keeps only in-frame clones here, not all; method: immunoSEQ multiplex PCR. V, J and clone size are taken as reported in that table, and D and trimming were inferred from the DNA itself. The sample lists roughly 96,000 clones; roughly 82% were seen once.

The source of this sequence is a man older than 75 with acute or convalescent COVID-19. The chain uses TRBV30 and TRBJ1-1; D not certain. The sample consisted of peripheral blood. CDR3 bases: TGTGCCGGCGGGTATATGAACACTGAAGCTTTCTTT. Its translation: CAGGYMNTEAFF.